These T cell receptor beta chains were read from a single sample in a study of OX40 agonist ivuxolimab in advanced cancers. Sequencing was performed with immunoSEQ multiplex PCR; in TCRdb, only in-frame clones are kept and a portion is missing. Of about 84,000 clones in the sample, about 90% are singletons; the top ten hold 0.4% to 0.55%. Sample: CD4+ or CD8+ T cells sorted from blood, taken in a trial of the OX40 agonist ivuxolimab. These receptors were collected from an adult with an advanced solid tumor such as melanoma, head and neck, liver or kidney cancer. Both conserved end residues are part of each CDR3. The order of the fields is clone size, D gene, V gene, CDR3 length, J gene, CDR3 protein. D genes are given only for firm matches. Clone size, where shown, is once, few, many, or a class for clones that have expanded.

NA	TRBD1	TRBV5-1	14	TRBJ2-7	CASSPVWGQEKQYF
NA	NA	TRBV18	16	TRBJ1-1	CASSPNDGHLSTEAFF
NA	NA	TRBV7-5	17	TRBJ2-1	CARSYVPGPEVGHEQFF
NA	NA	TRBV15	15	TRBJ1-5	CATSREVATNQPQHF
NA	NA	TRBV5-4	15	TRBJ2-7	CASSQVLLGLGEQYF
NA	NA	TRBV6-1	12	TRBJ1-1	CASSERPTEAFF
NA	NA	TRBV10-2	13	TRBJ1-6	CASSRGRNSPLHF
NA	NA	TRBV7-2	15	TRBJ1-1	CASSLDQNAGTEAFF
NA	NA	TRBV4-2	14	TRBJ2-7	CASSWDESTYEQYF
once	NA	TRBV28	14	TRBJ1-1	CASGTAGYDTEAFF
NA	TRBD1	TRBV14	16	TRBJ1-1	CASSQSGTGGSTEAFF
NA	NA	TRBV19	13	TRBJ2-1	CASSPLGEREQFF
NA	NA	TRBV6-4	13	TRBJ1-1	CASSAGMNTEAFF
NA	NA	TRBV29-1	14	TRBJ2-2	CSVEGQGDTGELFF
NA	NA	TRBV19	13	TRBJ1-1	CASSTQRDTEAFF
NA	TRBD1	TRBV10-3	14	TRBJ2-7	CAITLTGSSYEQYF
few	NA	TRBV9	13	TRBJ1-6	CASSVGEDSPLHF
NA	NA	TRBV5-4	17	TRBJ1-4	CASSLSGSRATNEKLFF
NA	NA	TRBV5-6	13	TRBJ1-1	CASSLTGFTEAFF
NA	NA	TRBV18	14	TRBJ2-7	CASSTTESSYEQYF
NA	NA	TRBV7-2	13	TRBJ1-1	CASSLVGVERAFF
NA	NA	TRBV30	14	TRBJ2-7	CAWSVLMGKGEQYF
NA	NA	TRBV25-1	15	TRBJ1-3	CASKNRRSSGNTIYF
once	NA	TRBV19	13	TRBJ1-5	CASSIEGQQPQHF
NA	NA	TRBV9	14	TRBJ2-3	CASSPTASTDTQYF
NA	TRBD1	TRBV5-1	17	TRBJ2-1	CASSLTIGTGGYNEQFF
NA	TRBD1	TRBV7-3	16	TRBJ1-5	CASSLGRQGPNQPQHF
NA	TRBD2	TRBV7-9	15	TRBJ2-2	CASSLAGLVTGELFF
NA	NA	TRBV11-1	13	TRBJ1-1	CASSLYLAGEAFF
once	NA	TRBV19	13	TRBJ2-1	CASSIQGTQKQFF
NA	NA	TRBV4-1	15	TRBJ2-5	CASSQEGRAQETQYF
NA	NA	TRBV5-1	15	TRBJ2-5	CASSLAKGIQETQYF
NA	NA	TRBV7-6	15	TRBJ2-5	CASSSLRGDQETQYF
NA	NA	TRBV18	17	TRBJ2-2	CASSPQGIGQYTGELFF
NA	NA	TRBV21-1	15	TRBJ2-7	CASSPQGANSYEQYF
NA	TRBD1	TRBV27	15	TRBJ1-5	CASSPRDRGPQPQHF
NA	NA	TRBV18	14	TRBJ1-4	CASSPSDGNEKLFF
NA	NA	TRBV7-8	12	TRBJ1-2	CASSLDGYGYTF
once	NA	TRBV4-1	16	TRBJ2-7	CASSQAETAAGYEQYF
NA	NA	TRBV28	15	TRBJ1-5	CASSRGGSLGQPQHF